The next 11 T cell receptor beta chains were all read from a single sample in a study of CD8 T cells in Susac syndrome. When the RNA was reverse transcribed, random hexamers were used with an input of roughly 0.45 to 1 ug. TCRdb re-analysed the immunoSEQ multiplex PCR reads in MiXCR, keeping a single row per CDR3 protein. Of about 440,000 distinct CDR3 sequences listed, 85% are singletons. Specimen: CD8+ T cells from PBMCs. The receptors derive from a human donor with multiple sclerosis.

This clonotype was observed a few times. V usage is TRBV6-1 and J usage is TRBJ1-2, with D tentatively TRBD1 (5 bases). Between the trimmed V and J ends, which lost 5 bases and 4 bases, there was a span of 17 bases. The CDR3 is made up of 15 amino acids. Germline V gene lookup returns CDR1 MNHNS and CDR2 SASEGT. This CDR3 is CASSPQGPTAYGYTF. CDR3 in DNA: TGTGCCAGCAGTCCTCAGGGACCTACCGCCTATGGCTACACCTTC.

The chain is built from TRBV30 and TRBJ2-1, with D unresolved. Between the trimmed V and J ends, which lost 2 bases and 4 bases, there was a span of 9 bases. The CDR3 is 13 residues long. Germline V lookup: CDR1 GTSNPN, CDR2 SVGIG (reference sequence). The CDR3 protein is CAWSRPEYNEQFF. In DNA form, the CDR3 reads TGTGCCTGGAGTAGGCCGGAATACAATGAGCAGTTCTTC.

The V gene is TRBV5-1, the J gene TRBJ1-5; D remains unclear. Trimming removed 1 base at V and 0 bases at J, with 8 bases between. The germline V gene encodes CDR1 SGHRS and CDR2 YFSETQ. There are 15 residues in the CDR3. For the CDR3, the DNA is TGCGCCAGCAGCTTGATAGGTGATAGCAATCAGCCCCAGCATTTT. It codes for CASSLIGDSNQPQHF.

This rearrangement joins TRBV12-3 or TRBV12-4 to TRBJ1-1, with a possible D match to TRBD1 (6 bases). CDR3 length: 16 residues. V was trimmed by 1 base and J by 3 bases, leaving 15 bases between them. CDR3 amino acids: CASSLVPLHRDTEAFF. CDR3 in DNA: TGTGCCAGCAGTTTAGTTCCGCTCCACAGGGACACTGAAGCTTTCTTT.

J is TRBJ2-7 and V is TRBV5-4; the match to TRBD1 covers 11 bases. Per the germline V gene, CDR1 is SGHNT and CDR2 is YYREEE (reference sequence). V shed 4 bases, J shed 6 bases, and the junction held 9 bases outside the gene matches. The CDR3 totals 15 residues. CDR3 sequence reads: CASSRPDRGQSEQYF. In nucleotides, the CDR3 is TGTGCCAGCAGCCGGCCGGACAGGGGGCAAAGCGAGCAGTACTTC.

This clonotype was observed a handful of times. This sequence joins TRBV7-2 and TRBJ1-2; D is ambiguous. The CDR3 extends over 13 amino acids. The germline CDR1 and CDR2 sequences are SGHTA and FQGNSA. Between the trimmed V and J ends, which lost 10 bases and 0 bases, there was a span of 12 bases. CDR3 loop: CANEKLANYGYTF. The CDR3 DNA reads as TGTGCCAACGAAAAGTTAGCTAACTATGGCTACACCTTC.

The chain couples TRBV6-2 or TRBV6-3 to TRBJ1-5, with unresolved D. The CDR3 totals 14 residues. Germline V lookup: CDR1 MNHEY, CDR2 SVGEGT. V was trimmed by 2 bases and J by 0 bases, leaving 5 bases between them. Here the CDR3 DNA reads TGTGCCAGCAGTTACAGTTATAGCAATCAGCCCCAGCATTTT. It specifies CASSYSYSNQPQHF.

The chain links TRBV27 to TRBJ1-1; D unclear. This CDR3 comprises 11 residues. Per germline, CDR1 MNHEY and CDR2 SMNVEV (reference sequence). Trimming took 7 bases from V and 7 from J, leaving 10 bases between them. CDR3 residues: CASIGTHEAFF. Written as DNA, the CDR3 is TGTGCCAGCATCGGAACGCATGAAGCTTTCTTT.

The V gene is TRBV28, the J gene TRBJ2-7; D might be TRBD1 (5 bases). The CDR3 runs to 14 residues. The ends were cut back, 7 bases at V and 2 bases at J, with 15 bases in the middle. The germline gives CDR1 MDHEN, CDR2 SYDVKM. CDR3 protein: CASNRMGRAYEQYF. CDR3 sequence (DNA): TGTGCCAGCAATCGTATGGGCAGGGCCTACGAGCAGTACTTC. Full variable domain (rest looked up from reference TRBV28 and TRBJ2-7): DVKVTQSSRYLVKRTGEKVFLECVQDMDHENMFWYRQDPGLGLRLIYFSYDVKMKEKGDIPEGYSVSREKKERFSLILESASTNQTSMYLCASNRMGRAYEQYFGPGTRLTVT.

This clonotype came up a few times. The genes are TRBV5-4 and TRBJ2-6; D assignment may be TRBD1 or TRBD2 (5 bases each). The CDR3 is 15 amino acids. The V gene's germline CDR1 is SGHNT and CDR2 YYREEE (reference sequence). The ends were cut back, 4 bases at V and 2 bases at J, with 10 bases in the middle. CDR3 sequence: CASSPMGAGANVLTF. DNA of the CDR3: TGTGCCAGCAGCCCGATGGGGGCTGGGGCCAACGTCCTGACTTTC.

The genes are TRBV6-5 and TRBJ1-1, with TRBD1 matching over 8 bases. From germline, CDR1 is MNHEY and CDR2 SVGAGI. J lost 1 base, V lost 6 bases, and 7 bases had no gene match. The CDR3 runs 15 residues. CDR3 nucleotide sequence: TGTGCCAGCAGGCGACCCGGGACAGGGAACACTGAAGCTTTCTTT. Encoded protein: CASRRPGTGNTEAFF.